This T cell receptor (beta chain) was observed in a study of blood T cell repertoires in COVID-19. The wider study: Both acute and convalescent COVID-19 samples were obtained from the United States, Italy and Spain.

Some clones are missing from TCRdb's copy, which holds only in-frame ones; the method was immunoSEQ multiplex PCR. Of 150,000 to 200,000 clones detected, over 70% appear once; the ten largest clones hold less than 4.5%. Residents of around 24 US areas, aged roughly 18 to 90 years, made up the participants. Assignment of participants to cohorts was predicated upon participant-reported clinical history. The CDR3 length is 14 residues. The germline CDR1 and CDR2 sequences are SGHKS and YYEKEE (reference sequence). J lost 2 bases, V lost 4 bases, and 6 bases had no gene match. V usage is TRBV5-5 and J usage is TRBJ2-7; 7 nucleotides agree with TRBD1. The clonotype originates from a woman in her forties or fifties in a cohort exposed to, infected with or recovered from COVID-19 (not recorded which). The sequenced sample consisted of PBMCs or T cells enriched from blood (not recorded which). The CDR3 reads CASSTGQATYEQYF. The CDR3 DNA is TGTGCCAGCAGCACAGGACAGGCCACCTACGAGCAGTACTTC.